These 10 T cell receptor beta chains were sequenced from one sample in a study of blood T cell repertoires in COVID-19 (dated by TCRdb to the early 2020s). The method behind the library was the immunoSEQ multiplex PCR assay. The source is immuneACCESS, and TCRdb retained only in-frame sequences with V and J called. Part of the clones is not carried over; for the studies checked, unresolved V genes explain less than half of this, and the remainder is unexplained. Counted in this sample were about 85,000 clones; approximately 89% of them appeared once. Of the sample, approximately 2.4% is held by the ten largest clones. The sample comprised peripheral blood. The source of these receptors is a man aged 45-65 years with acute or convalescent COVID-19.

CDR3 nucleotide sequence: TGTGCCAGCAGCCATGTAGCCGGAGGATTAGTCGCCGGGGAGCTGTTTTTT. It specifies CASSHVAGGLVAGELFF. The rearrangement uses TRBV7-3 and TRBJ2-2; D perhaps matches TRBD2 (5 bases). CDR1 SGHTA and CDR2 FQGTGA come from the germline V gene. V was cut by 5 bases and J by 6 bases, with 22 bases left in between. This CDR3 spans 17 amino acids.

The CDR3 sequence is CASSLSQGYTDTQYF. CDR3 nucleotide sequence: TGTGCCAGCAGCTTGAGCCAGGGCTACACAGATACGCAGTATTTT. This chain links TRBV5-6 with TRBJ2-3; weak D call: TRBD1 (5 bases). Per the germline V gene, CDR1 is SGHDT and CDR2 is YYEEEE. The CDR3 is 15 residues long. Trimming stripped 1 base from V and 2 bases from J, with 11 bases between.

The CDR3 here is CASSFPQGQGSPLHF. The CDR3 DNA reads TGTGCCAGCAGTTTCCCACAGGGGCAGGGTTCACCCCTCCACTTT. The chain links TRBV28 to TRBJ1-6; 7 bases match TRBD1. V was pared by 3 bases and J by 9 bases, with 8 bases of the junction left unmatched. The CDR3 consists of 15 residues. In germline, CDR1 is MDHEN, CDR2 SYDVKM.

The V gene is TRBV3-1 (or the pseudogene TRBV3-2), the J gene TRBJ2-3; D unclear. The CDR3 has 12 amino acids. Trimming took off 4 bases at V and 3 bases at J, with 5 bases between the two ends. Germline CDR1 reads LGHDT; CDR2 reads YNNKEL (reference sequence). The CDR3 reads CASSLSTDTQYF. As DNA, the CDR3 is TGTGCCAGCAGCCTATCTACAGATACGCAGTATTTT.

The V call is TRBV6-2 or TRBV6-3, the J call TRBJ1-1, with D perhaps matching TRBD1 (6 bases). Per the germline V gene, CDR1 is MNHEY and CDR2 is SVGEGT. This CDR3 is built from 13 residues. With 6 bases removed from V and 8 bases from J, the gap between germline ends came to 16 bases. CDR3 sequence reads: CASSSVGDREAFF. CDR3 nucleotides: TGTGCCAGCAGCTCCGTGGGAGACAGGGAAGCTTTCTTT.

This chain uses TRBV5-1 with TRBJ2-7, with D perhaps TRBD2 (5 bases). V dropped 0 bases and J dropped 0 bases, with 13 bases sitting between them. CDR1 SGHRS and CDR2 YFSETQ come from the germline V gene. The CDR3 is 16 amino acids. CDR3 nucleotide sequence: TGCGCCAGCAGCTTGGAAGGGAGAAAAAGCTCCTACGAGCAGTACGTC. It is translated as CASSLEGRKSSYEQYV.

V gene TRBV29-1 combines with J gene TRBJ1-4; tentatively, D is TRBD1 (6 bases). V was clipped by 4 bases and J by 7 bases, with 16 bases between them. Germline CDR1 and CDR2: SQVTM and ANQGSEA. The CDR3 is made up of 14 amino acids. CDR3 sequence reads: CSVGFEQGSEKLFF. As DNA, the CDR3 is TGCAGCGTTGGGTTTGAACAGGGATCTGAAAAACTGTTTTTT.

The chain recombines TRBV4-1 with TRBJ2-7, with D uncertain. The CDR3 is 14 residues long. Looked up from germline, CDR1 is MGHRA and CDR2 is YSYEKL. V shed 3 bases and J shed 0 bases, with 9 bases lying between them. This CDR3 is CASSQERSSYEQYV. In DNA form, the CDR3 reads TGCGCCAGCAGCCAGGAGAGGAGCTCCTACGAGCAGTACGTC.

This clone was observed a few times. The rearrangement uses TRBV5-1 and TRBJ2-5, with 7 bases identical to TRBD2. Germline CDR1 reads SGHRS; CDR2 reads YFSETQ. V lost 3 bases to trimming and J lost 2 bases; unmatched junction nucleotides: 4. The CDR3 runs to 14 residues. The CDR3 DNA reads TGCGCCAGCAGCTGGGCCGGGGGGCAAGAGACCCAGTACTTC. Its translation: CASSWAGGQETQYF.

As regards this clone: Relative to the germline gene, one junction end is altered; a read error may explain this. V and J are TRBV7-3 and TRBJ2-3, with TRBD1 matching over 7 bases. Germline V gene sequence: CDR1 SGHTA, CDR2 FQGTGA. CDR3 length: 15 residues. The CDR3 sequence: CASSVTGASADTQYF. The CDR3 DNA follows: TGTGCCAGCAGCGTAACAGGGGCTAGTGCAGATACGCAGTATTTT.